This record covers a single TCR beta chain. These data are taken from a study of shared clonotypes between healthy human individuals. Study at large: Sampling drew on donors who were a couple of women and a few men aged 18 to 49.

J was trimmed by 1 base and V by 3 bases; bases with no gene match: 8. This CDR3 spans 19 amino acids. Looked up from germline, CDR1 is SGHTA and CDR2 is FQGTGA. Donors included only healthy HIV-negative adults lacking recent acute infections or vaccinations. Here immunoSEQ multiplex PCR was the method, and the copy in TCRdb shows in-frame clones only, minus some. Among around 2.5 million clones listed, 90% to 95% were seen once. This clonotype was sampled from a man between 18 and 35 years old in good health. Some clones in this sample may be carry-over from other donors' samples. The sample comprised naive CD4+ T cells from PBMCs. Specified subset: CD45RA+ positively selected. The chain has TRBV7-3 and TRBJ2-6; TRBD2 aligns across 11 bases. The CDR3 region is CASSFSLAGGGSGANVLTF. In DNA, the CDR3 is TGTGCCAGCAGCTTCTCGCTAGCGGGAGGAGGGTCTGGGGCCAACGTCCTGACTTTC.